This T cell receptor (beta chain) derives from a study of response to subunit inactivated influenza vaccine. CDR3 length: 16 amino acids. CDR1 is SGHRS and CDR2 is YFSETQ in the germline V gene. V was shortened by 9 bases and J by 1 base, with 19 bases between the two germline ends. One entry per CDR3 protein results from TCRdb running MiXCR on the RT-PCR reads. The sample consists of about 540,000 distinct CDR3 sequences, roughly 25% of them appearing once. This clonotype was counted only a few times. These data also formed part of another study, on T cells expressing NK-cell markers. That report notes: Production of TCR beta cDNA relied on 5'RACE template switching with UMIs. From sorted CD3+CD56+NKG2C+, CD3+CD56+NKG2C- and CD3+CD56-NKG2C+ T cells came the TCR beta repertoires. T cells sorted in several experiments were restricted to alpha-beta TCR T cells by an anti-gamma-delta TCR antibody. CD8+ T cells in roughly six donors included dominant NKG2C+ clonotypes at 1.0-7.0%. Whether the expanded NKG2C+ T cell clones recognized HCMV remained unclear.

The chain couples TRBV5-1 to TRBJ2-2; weak D call: TRBD2 (7 bases). This TCR was recovered from a man aged 45 to 65 who received an inactivated influenza vaccine. The sample consisted of CD4+ T cells sorted from PBMCs, taken roughly 12 days after vaccination. CDR3 residues: CANDGGGPVNTGELFF. The CDR3 coding sequence is TGCGCCAACGATGGGGGGGGGCCGGTGAACACCGGGGAGCTGTTTTTT.